This is a list of T cell receptor beta chains from one sample in a study of shared clonotypes between healthy human individuals. The assay was immunoSEQ multiplex PCR, and TCRdb's table has in-frame clones only and misses some. The sample lists some 2,100,000 clones, around 93% occurring once. The sequencing sample was made of naive CD8+ T cells from PBMCs. These receptors all come from a young man in good health. Some clones in this sample may be carry-over from other donors' samples. Both conserved end residues are trimmed from each CDR3. Fields, in order: CDR3 protein, clone size, V gene, J gene. Some rows mark clone size as missing; the rest say once, few, many or name a class of expanded clone.

CDR3aa: ASSEVRRYPGQTQY; abundance: .; v_gene: TRBV6-1; j_gene: TRBJ2-5
CDR3aa: ASSGPNRVNEQF; abundance: .; v_gene: TRBV7-9; j_gene: TRBJ2-1
CDR3aa: ASSNRGWTEAF; abundance: .; v_gene: TRBV28; j_gene: TRBJ1-1
CDR3aa: ASSLKSPQLAGVTKAKNIQY; abundance: .; v_gene: TRBV7-3; j_gene: TRBJ2-4
CDR3aa: ASSFQGRAEAF; abundance: .; v_gene: TRBV7-2; j_gene: TRBJ1-1
CDR3aa: ASSVPIGTGADNEQF; abundance: .; v_gene: TRBV9; j_gene: TRBJ2-1
CDR3aa: ASRNPDKNYGYT; abundance: .; v_gene: TRBV6-5; j_gene: TRBJ1-2
CDR3aa: ASSSVLAIYEQY; abundance: once; v_gene: TRBV5-6; j_gene: TRBJ2-7
CDR3aa: ASSSGMVTEAF; abundance: .; v_gene: TRBV27; j_gene: TRBJ1-1
CDR3aa: ASSSTPSDRAGGVGLETQY; abundance: .; v_gene: TRBV27; j_gene: TRBJ2-5
CDR3aa: ASSEASGGHTEAF; abundance: once; v_gene: TRBV2; j_gene: TRBJ1-1
CDR3aa: ASSLSPAGGYT; abundance: once; v_gene: TRBV27; j_gene: TRBJ1-2
CDR3aa: ASSITETYEQY; abundance: .; v_gene: TRBV5-1; j_gene: TRBJ2-7
CDR3aa: ASSERRLGAQH; abundance: .; v_gene: TRBV19; j_gene: TRBJ1-5
CDR3aa: ASSPHLGGEQY; abundance: .; v_gene: TRBV9; j_gene: TRBJ2-7
CDR3aa: ASSPGPGAADGYT; abundance: .; v_gene: TRBV11-2; j_gene: TRBJ1-2
CDR3aa: ASSFRGVQPQH; abundance: .; v_gene: TRBV28; j_gene: TRBJ1-5
CDR3aa: ASSGLAWSYNEQF; abundance: .; v_gene: TRBV19; j_gene: TRBJ2-1
CDR3aa: ASRDRGVNEQF; abundance: .; v_gene: TRBV2; j_gene: TRBJ2-1
CDR3aa: ASSTHYNEQF; abundance: .; v_gene: TRBV9; j_gene: TRBJ2-1
CDR3aa: ASSWGTKNIQY; abundance: .; v_gene: TRBV28; j_gene: TRBJ2-4
CDR3aa: ASSQRLAEPYEQY; abundance: .; v_gene: TRBV14; j_gene: TRBJ2-7
CDR3aa: ASSLADDSYEQY; abundance: .; v_gene: TRBV2; j_gene: TRBJ2-7
CDR3aa: ASSQGSVGTSFETQY; abundance: .; v_gene: TRBV4-1; j_gene: TRBJ2-5
CDR3aa: ASSLRGFEGNSNQPQH; abundance: .; v_gene: TRBV7-8; j_gene: TRBJ1-5
CDR3aa: ASSHPLHGGNTYEQY; abundance: .; v_gene: TRBV23-1; j_gene: TRBJ2-7